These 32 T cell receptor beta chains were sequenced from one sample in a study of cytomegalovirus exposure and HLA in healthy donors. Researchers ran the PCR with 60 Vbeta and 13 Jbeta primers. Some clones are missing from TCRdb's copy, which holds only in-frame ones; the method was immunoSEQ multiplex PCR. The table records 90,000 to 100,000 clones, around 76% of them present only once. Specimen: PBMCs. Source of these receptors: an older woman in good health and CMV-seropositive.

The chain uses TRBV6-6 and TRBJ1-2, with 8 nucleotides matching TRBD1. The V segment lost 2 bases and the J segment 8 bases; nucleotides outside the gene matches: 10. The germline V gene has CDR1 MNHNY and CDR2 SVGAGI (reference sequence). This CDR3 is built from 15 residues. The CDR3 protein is CASSYSRGQTPGYTF. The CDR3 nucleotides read TGTGCCAGCAGTTACAGCAGGGGGCAAACTCCCGGCTACACCTTC.

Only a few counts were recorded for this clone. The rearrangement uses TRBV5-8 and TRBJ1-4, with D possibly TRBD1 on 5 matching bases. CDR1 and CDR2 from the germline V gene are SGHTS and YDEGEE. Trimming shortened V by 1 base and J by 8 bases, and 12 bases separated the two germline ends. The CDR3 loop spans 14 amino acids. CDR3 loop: CASSLRQYMEKLFF. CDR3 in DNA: TGTGCCAGCAGCTTGAGACAGTACATGGAAAAACTGTTTTTT.

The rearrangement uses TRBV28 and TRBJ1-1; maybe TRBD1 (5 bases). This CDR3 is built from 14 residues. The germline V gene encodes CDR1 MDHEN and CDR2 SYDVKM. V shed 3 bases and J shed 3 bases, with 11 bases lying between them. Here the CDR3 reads CASSLTASYTEAFF. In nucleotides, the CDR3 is TGTGCCAGCAGTTTGACAGCCTCGTACACTGAAGCTTTCTTT. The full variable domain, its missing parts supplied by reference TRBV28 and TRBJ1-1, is DVKVTQSSRYLVKRTGEKVFLECVQDMDHENMFWYRQDPGLGLRLIYFSYDVKMKEKGDIPEGYSVSREKKERFSLILESASTNQTSMYLCASSLTASYTEAFFGQGTRLTVV.

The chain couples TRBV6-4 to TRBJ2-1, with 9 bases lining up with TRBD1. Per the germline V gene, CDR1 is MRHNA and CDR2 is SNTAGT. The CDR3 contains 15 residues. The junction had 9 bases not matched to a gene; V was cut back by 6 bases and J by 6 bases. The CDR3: CASSLTGGSVNEQFF. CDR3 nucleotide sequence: TGTGCCAGCAGCCTGACAGGGGGTTCGGTCAATGAGCAGTTCTTC.

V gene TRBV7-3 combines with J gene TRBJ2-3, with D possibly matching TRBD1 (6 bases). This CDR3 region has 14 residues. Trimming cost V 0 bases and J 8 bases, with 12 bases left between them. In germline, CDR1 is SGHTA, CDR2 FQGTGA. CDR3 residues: CASSLTGQGSTQYF. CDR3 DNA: TGTGCCAGCAGCTTAACGGGGCAGGGGAGTACGCAGTATTTT.

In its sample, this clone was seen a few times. The CDR3 DNA sequence: TGTGCCAGTATAAGCAGACAGAAAAATCAGCCCCAGCATTTT. It translates to CASISRQKNQPQHF. The chain uses TRBV19 and TRBJ1-5; TRBD1 might be the D (5 bases). V was cut by 7 bases and J by 4 bases, with 14 bases left in between. Germline V gives CDR1 LNHDA, CDR2 SQIVND (reference sequence). CDR3 length equals 14 residues.

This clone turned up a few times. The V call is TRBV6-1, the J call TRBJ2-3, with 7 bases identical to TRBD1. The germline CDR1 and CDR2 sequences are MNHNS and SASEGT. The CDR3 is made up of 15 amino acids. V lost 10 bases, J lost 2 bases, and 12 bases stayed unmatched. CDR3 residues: CATTRRDSATDTQYF. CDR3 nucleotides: TGTGCCACCACGAGAAGGGACAGTGCCACAGATACGCAGTATTTT.

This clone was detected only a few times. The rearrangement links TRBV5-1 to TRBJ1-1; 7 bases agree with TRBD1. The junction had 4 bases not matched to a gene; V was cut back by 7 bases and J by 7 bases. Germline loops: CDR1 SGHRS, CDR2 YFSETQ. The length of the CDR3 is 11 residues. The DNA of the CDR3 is TGCGCCAGCCGGGACAGTCGTGAAGCTTTCTTT. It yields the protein CASRDSREAFF.

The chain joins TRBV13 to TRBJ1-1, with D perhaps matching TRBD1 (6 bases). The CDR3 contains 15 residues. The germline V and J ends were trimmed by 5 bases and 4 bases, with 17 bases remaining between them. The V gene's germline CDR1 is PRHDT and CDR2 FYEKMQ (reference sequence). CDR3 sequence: CASSKSSGGFTEAFF. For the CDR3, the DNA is TGTGCCAGCAGCAAAAGTTCGGGGGGCTTCACTGAAGCTTTCTTT.

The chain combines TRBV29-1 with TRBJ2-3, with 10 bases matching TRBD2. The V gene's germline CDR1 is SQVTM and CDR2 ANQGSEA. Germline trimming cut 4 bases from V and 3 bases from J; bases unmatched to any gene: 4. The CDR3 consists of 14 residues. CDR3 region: CSVVSSGRTDTQYF. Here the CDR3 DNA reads TGCAGCGTTGTTTCTAGCGGGAGAACAGATACGCAGTATTTT.

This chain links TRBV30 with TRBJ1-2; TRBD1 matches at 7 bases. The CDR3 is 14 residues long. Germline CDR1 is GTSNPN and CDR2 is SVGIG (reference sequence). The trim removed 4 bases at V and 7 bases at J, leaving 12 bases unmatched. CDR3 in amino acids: CAWTLTTGTTGYTF. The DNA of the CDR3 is TGTGCCTGGACTCTAACGACAGGGACGACTGGCTACACCTTC.

CDR3 protein: CASSSRRTGATNYGYTF. In DNA, the CDR3 is TGTGCCAGCAGCTCGAGGAGGACAGGCGCTACTAACTATGGCTACACCTTC. This sequence joins TRBV5-6 and TRBJ1-2; TRBD1 aligns across 7 bases. Germline CDR1 is SGHDT and CDR2 is YYEEEE. V trimming: 3 bases; J trimming: 0 bases; junction bases outside the gene matches: 11. This CDR3 has 17 residues.

The chain's CDR3 is CASSTQVETQYF. The CDR3 DNA reads as TGCGCCAGCAGCACACAGGTGGAGACCCAGTACTTC. This chain links TRBV5-1 with TRBJ2-5, with D perhaps matching TRBD1 (5 bases). V was shortened by 4 bases and J by 5 bases, with 9 bases between the two germline ends. The CDR3 is 12 amino acids. The germline V gene encodes CDR1 SGHRS and CDR2 YFSETQ.

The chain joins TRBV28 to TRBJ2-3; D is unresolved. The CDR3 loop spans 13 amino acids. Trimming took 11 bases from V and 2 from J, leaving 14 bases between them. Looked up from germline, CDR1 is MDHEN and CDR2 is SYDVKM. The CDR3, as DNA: TGTGCCGCGCTTCCTGTCAACACAGATACGCAGTATTTT. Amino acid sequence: CAALPVNTDTQYF.

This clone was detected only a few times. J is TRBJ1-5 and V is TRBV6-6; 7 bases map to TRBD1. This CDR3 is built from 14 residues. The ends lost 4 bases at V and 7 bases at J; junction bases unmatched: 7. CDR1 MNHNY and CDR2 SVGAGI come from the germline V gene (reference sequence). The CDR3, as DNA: TGTGCCAGCAGTTCGGACGGAGGGGGCCAGCCCCAGCATTTT. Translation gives CASSSDGGGQPQHF.

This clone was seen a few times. CDR3 nucleotides: TGCGCCAGCAGCTTGGACAGGGATATTGCTTTCTTT. Protein product: CASSLDRDIAFF. The chain links TRBV5-1 to TRBJ1-1; D is perhaps TRBD1 (6 bases). This CDR3 is 12 amino acids long. Trimming left V 0 bases short and J 11 bases short, with 11 bases between. From germline, CDR1 is SGHRS and CDR2 YFSETQ.

Here the CDR3 DNA reads TGTGCCAGCAGCCTAGGGGCCCGGGAGCAGTACTTC. Its protein product is CASSLGAREQYF. The chain uses TRBV7-9 and TRBJ2-7; tentatively, D is TRBD1 (5 bases). The germline V gene encodes CDR1 SEHNR and CDR2 FQNEAQ (reference sequence). The length of the CDR3 is 12 residues. The V gene lost 5 bases and the J gene lost 7 bases, with 12 bases spanning the gap. The complete variable domain, with remaining parts taken from reference TRBV7-9 and TRBJ2-7, reads DTGVSQNPRHKITKRGQNVTFRCDPISEHNRLYWYRQTLGQGPEFLTYFQNEAQLEKSRLLSDRFSAERPKGSFSTLEIQRTEQGDSAMYLCASSLGAREQYFGPGTRLTVT.

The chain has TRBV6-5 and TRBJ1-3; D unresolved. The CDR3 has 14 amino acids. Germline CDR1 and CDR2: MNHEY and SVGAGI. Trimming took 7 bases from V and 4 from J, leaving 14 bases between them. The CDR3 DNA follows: TGTGCCAGCACCCCCGGGGTTTACGGAAACACCATATATTTT. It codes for CASTPGVYGNTIYF.

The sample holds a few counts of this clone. The CDR3 coding sequence is TGTGCCAGCAGCTTAGCCAGGGGCGGAGCCGGGGAGCTGTTTTTT. It is translated as CASSLARGGAGELFF. The chain recombines TRBV7-9 with TRBJ2-2, with D possibly being TRBD1 (6 bases). V lost 0 bases and J 6 bases, leaving 11 bases between the germline ends. Germline V gene sequence: CDR1 SEHNR, CDR2 FQNEAQ (reference sequence). This CDR3 spans 15 amino acids.

The chain's CDR3 is CASSAGLDFYEQYF. The DNA for the CDR3 is TGTGCCAGCAGCGCAGGGCTGGATTTCTACGAGCAGTACTTC. This rearrangement joins TRBV7-2 to TRBJ2-7, with TRBD1 as a possible D gene (5 bases). Per germline, CDR1 SGHTA and CDR2 FQGNSA. The V end was cut by 5 bases, the J end by 3 bases, with 14 bases between. The CDR3 is 14 amino acids.

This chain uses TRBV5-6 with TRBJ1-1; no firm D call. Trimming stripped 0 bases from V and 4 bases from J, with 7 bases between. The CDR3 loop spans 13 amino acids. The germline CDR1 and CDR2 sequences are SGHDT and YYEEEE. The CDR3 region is CASSLGGGTEAFF. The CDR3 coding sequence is TGTGCCAGCAGCTTGGGTGGCGGCACTGAAGCTTTCTTT.

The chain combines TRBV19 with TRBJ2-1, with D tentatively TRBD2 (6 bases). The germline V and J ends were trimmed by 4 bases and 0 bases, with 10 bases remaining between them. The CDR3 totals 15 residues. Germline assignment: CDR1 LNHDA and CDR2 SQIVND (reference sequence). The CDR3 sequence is CASSTAGSSYNEQFF. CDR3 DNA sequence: TGTGCCAGTAGTACGGCGGGAAGCTCCTACAATGAGCAGTTCTTC. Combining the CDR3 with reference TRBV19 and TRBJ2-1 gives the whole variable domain DGGITQSPKYLFRKEGQNVTLSCEQNLNHDAMYWYRQDPGQGLRLIYYSQIVNDFQKGDIAEGYSVSREKKESFPLTVTSAQKNPTAFYLCASSTAGSSYNEQFFGPGTRLTVL.

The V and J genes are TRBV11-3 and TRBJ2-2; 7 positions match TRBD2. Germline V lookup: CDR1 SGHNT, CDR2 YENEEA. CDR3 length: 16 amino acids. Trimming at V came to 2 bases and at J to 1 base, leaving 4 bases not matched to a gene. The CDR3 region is CASSLWSSGNTGELFF. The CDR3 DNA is TGTGCCAGCAGCTTATGGTCTAGCGGGAACACCGGGGAGCTGTTTTTT.

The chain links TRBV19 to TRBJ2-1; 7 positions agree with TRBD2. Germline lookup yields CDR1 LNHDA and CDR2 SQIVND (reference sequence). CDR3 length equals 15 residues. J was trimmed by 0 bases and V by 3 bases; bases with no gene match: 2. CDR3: CASSIAGDSYNEQFF. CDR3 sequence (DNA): TGTGCCAGTAGTATCGCGGGGGACTCCTACAATGAGCAGTTCTTC.

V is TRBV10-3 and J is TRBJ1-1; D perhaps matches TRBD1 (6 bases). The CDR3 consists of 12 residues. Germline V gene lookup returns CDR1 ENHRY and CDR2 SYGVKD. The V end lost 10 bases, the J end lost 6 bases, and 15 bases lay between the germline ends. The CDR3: CASETGDAEAFF. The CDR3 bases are TGTGCCAGTGAGACAGGAGACGCTGAAGCTTTCTTT.

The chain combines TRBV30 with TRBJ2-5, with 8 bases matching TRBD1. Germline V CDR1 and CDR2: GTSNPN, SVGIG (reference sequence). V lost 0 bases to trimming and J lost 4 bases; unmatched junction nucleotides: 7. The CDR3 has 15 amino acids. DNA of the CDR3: TGTGCCTGGAGTGTAAGGACAGGGAGAGGAGAGACCCAGTACTTC. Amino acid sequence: CAWSVRTGRGETQYF.

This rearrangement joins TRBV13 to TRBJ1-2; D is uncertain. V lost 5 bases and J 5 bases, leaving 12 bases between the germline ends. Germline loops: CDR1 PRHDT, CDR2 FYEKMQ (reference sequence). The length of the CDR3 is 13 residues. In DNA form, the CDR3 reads TGTGCCAGCAGCCGCAACGAGGGTTATGGCTACACCTTC. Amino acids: CASSRNEGYGYTF.

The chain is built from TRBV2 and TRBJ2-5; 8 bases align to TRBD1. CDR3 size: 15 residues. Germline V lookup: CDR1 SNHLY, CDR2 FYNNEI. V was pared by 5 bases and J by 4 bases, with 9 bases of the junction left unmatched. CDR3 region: CASSTRGQAGETQYF. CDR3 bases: TGTGCCAGCAGTACCAGGGGGCAGGCGGGAGAGACCCAGTACTTC. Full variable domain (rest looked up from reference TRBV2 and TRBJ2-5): EPEVTQTPSHQVTQMGQEVILRCVPISNHLYFYWYRQILGQKVEFLVSFYNNEISEKSEIFDDQFSVERPDGSNFTLKIRSTKLEDSAMYFCASSTRGQAGETQYFGPGTRLLVL.

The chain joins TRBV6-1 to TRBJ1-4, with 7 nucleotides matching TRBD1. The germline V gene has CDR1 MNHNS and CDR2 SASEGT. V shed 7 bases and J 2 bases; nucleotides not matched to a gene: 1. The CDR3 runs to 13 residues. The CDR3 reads CASNRGTNEKLFF. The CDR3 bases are TGTGCCAGCAACAGGGGTACTAATGAAAAACTGTTTTTT.

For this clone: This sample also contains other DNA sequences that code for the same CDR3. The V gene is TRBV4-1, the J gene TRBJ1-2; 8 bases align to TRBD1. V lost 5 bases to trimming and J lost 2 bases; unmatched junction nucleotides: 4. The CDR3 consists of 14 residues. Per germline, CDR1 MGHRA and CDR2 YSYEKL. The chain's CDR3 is CASSADRANYGYTF. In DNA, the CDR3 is TGCGCCAGCAGCGCGGACAGGGCGAACTATGGCTACACCTTC.

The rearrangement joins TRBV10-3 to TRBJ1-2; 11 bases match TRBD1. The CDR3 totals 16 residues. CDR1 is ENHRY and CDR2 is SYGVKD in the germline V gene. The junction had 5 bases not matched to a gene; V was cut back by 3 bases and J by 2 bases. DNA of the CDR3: TGTGCCATCAGTGACCAAGGACAGGGGGCAAACTATGGCTACACCTTC. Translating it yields CAISDQGQGANYGYTF.

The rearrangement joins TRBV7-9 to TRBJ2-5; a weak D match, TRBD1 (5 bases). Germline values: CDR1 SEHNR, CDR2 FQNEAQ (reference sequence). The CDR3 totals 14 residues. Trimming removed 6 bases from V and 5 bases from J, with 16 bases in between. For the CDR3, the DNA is TGTGCCAGCAGTCTAGGCAGGGCTGGGGAGACCCAGTACTTC. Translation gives CASSLGRAGETQYF.